This TCR beta chain stems from a study of cytomegalovirus exposure and HLA in healthy donors. Study overall: An earlier analysis found fewer than 140 million unique TCR beta sequences from around 180 million T cells. General study results and limits: The study had only CMV serostatus as immune exposure information.

The PCR made use of 60 Vbeta and 13 Jbeta primers. Sequencing was performed with immunoSEQ multiplex PCR; in TCRdb, only in-frame clones are kept and a portion is missing. The data contain more than 150,000 clones, 84% of them seen just once; the ten biggest clones take up roughly 0.38%. Remarks on this clone: As yet, its antigen is unknown.

All the people who gave samples were healthy bone marrow donors. The TCR sequence derives from a boy younger than 10 in good health and CMV-seronegative. Material for sequencing was PBMCs.

CDR3 nucleotides: TGTGCCAGCAGCCCCGAGGGGACAGGGGGCGCAGATCAGCCCCAGCATTTT. Protein: CASSPEGTGGADQPQHF. The chain combines TRBV9 with TRBJ1-5, with 12 bases that match TRBD1. The CDR3 has 17 amino acids. With 4 bases clipped from V and 5 bases from J, the junction kept 10 bases outside the gene matches. The germline gives CDR1 SGDLS, CDR2 YYNGEE.